Following are 10 T cell receptor beta chains from one sample sequenced in a study of blood T cell repertoires in COVID-19. The assay was immunoSEQ multiplex PCR, and TCRdb's table has in-frame clones only and misses some. This table holds 350,000 or so clones, about 92% found once. Source material: peripheral blood. The receptors were sampled from a woman aged 55-69 years with COVID-19, enrolled during active disease.

The CDR3 here is CASSLLEGRNYEQYF. The CDR3 nucleotides are TGTGCCAGCAGTTTATTGGAGGGGAGAAACTACGAGCAGTACTTC. The rearrangement links TRBV27 to TRBJ2-7; D may be TRBD2 (6 bases). In germline, CDR1 is MNHEY, CDR2 SMNVEV (reference sequence). Between the trimmed V and J ends, which lost 1 base and 3 bases, there was a span of 13 bases. The CDR3 extends over 15 amino acids.

This rearrangement joins TRBV2 to TRBJ2-3; 7 bases agree with TRBD1. The junction had 6 bases not matched to a gene; V was cut back by 8 bases and J by 4 bases. Germline V gives CDR1 SNHLY, CDR2 FYNNEI. The CDR3 extends over 13 amino acids. CDR3 sequence: CASLLTGSDTQYF. The CDR3 DNA reads as TGTGCCAGCCTACTGACAGGGTCAGATACGCAGTATTTT. Full variable domain (rest looked up from reference TRBV2 and TRBJ2-3): EPEVTQTPSHQVTQMGQEVILRCVPISNHLYFYWYRQILGQKVEFLVSFYNNEISEKSEIFDDQFSVERPDGSNFTLKIRSTKLEDSAMYFCASLLTGSDTQYFGPGTRLTVL.

The gene calls are TRBV5-1 and TRBJ1-5, with D unresolved. Trimming cost V 0 bases and J 1 base, with 8 bases left between them. In germline, CDR1 is SGHRS, CDR2 YFSETQ. The CDR3 has 15 residues. The CDR3 DNA sequence: TGCGCCAGCAGCTTGGACGGTTACAGCAATCAGCCCCAGCATTTT. Amino acids: CASSLDGYSNQPQHF.

This clone came up once. The chain links TRBV4-2 to TRBJ2-7, with D perhaps matching TRBD2 (7 bases). The length of the CDR3 is 15 residues. Germline loops: CDR1 LGHNA, CDR2 YNFKEQ. Between the trimmed V and J ends, which lost 0 bases and 5 bases, there was a span of 14 bases. The CDR3 loop is CASSQDWGGLDEQYF. CDR3 coding DNA: TGTGCCAGCAGCCAAGACTGGGGGGGGCTCGACGAGCAGTACTTC.

A single count supports this clone. The V gene is TRBV29-1, the J gene TRBJ1-1; a weak D match, TRBD1 (5 bases). The ends were cut back, 6 bases at V and 1 base at J, with 12 bases in the middle. Germline V gene sequence: CDR1 SQVTM, CDR2 ANQGSEA. This CDR3 has 13 residues. The CDR3 protein is CSVAQVENTEAFF. CDR3 DNA sequence: TGCAGCGTAGCACAGGTCGAGAACACTGAAGCTTTCTTT.

This chain uses TRBV7-9 with TRBJ1-3; 11 bases agree with TRBD1. The V gene's germline CDR1 is SEHNR and CDR2 FQNEAQ (reference sequence). The CDR3 loop spans 15 amino acids. CDR3 in DNA: TGTGCTGGACAGGGGGCGGACTTTGCTGGAAACACCATATATTTT. Translated, it gives CAGQGADFAGNTIYF.

The gene calls are TRBV6-5 and TRBJ2-1, with 8 bases fitting TRBD2. Germline V gives CDR1 MNHEY, CDR2 SVGAGI. V trimming: 7 bases; J trimming: 3 bases; junction bases outside the gene matches: 5. CDR3 size: 14 residues. This CDR3 is CASTSAGGYNEQFF. DNA for the CDR3: TGTGCCAGCACATCCGCGGGGGGCTACAATGAGCAGTTCTTC.

The rearrangement joins TRBV3-1 (or the pseudogene TRBV3-2) to TRBJ1-3; D is ambiguous. The V gene's germline CDR1 is LGHDT and CDR2 YNNKEL (reference sequence). The CDR3 is 15 amino acids. Trimming took 1 base from V and 0 from J, leaving 7 bases between them. The CDR3 DNA is TGTGCCAGCAGCCAAGTGCGGAGCTCTGGAAACACCATATATTTT. It encodes CASSQVRSSGNTIYF.

The chain carries TRBV7-2 and TRBJ1-2; D gene ambiguous. This CDR3 has 13 amino acids. The germline CDR1 and CDR2 sequences are SGHTA and FQGNSA. The V gene lost 4 bases and the J gene lost 4 bases, with 10 bases spanning the gap. The CDR3 spells CASSSGRGYGYTF. The CDR3 DNA reads TGTGCCAGCAGCTCAGGACGGGGCTATGGCTACACCTTC.

This chain connects TRBV11-2 to TRBJ1-2; TRBD1 matches 9 bases. Germline loops: CDR1 SGHAT, CDR2 FQNNGV. The trim removed 5 bases at V and 0 bases at J, leaving 4 bases unmatched. This CDR3 has 15 residues. The CDR3 nucleotides are TGTGCCAGCAGCGACAGGGGGGTAGCTAACTATGGCTACACCTTC. This translates into CASSDRGVANYGYTF.